The sequence of this T cell receptor beta chain was determined in a study of T cells after yellow fever vaccination. Study-level background: Where fractions had low cell numbers, libraries were prepared from them with the SMART-Seq v4 Ultra Low Input RNA kit.

The trim removed 3 bases at V and 7 bases at J, leaving 10 bases unmatched. Germline CDR1 reads DFQATT; CDR2 reads SNEGSKA (reference sequence). This CDR3 spans 15 amino acids. General study findings and limits: Highly abundant clonotypes carried over from the bulk population could end up in FACS-sorted repertoires as contaminants. At under 98% for CD4 and approximately 89% for CD8, most primary-vaccination clones showed up again after the booster.

TCRdb passed the 5' RACE reads through MiXCR, listing each CDR3 protein once. The table records hundreds of thousands of distinct CDR3 sequences, 10% to 15% of them present only once. In its sample, this clonotype was seen a few times. What it binds is not known. Material: PBMCs, obtained on the day of the yellow fever booster vaccination. The chain combines TRBV20-1 with TRBJ2-4, with 9 bases identical to TRBD1. The receptor was isolated from a man aged 30 to 45 who received the YFV17D yellow fever vaccine. CDR3 DNA: TGCAGTGCTAGTCCCGGGACAGGGATGGACAACATTCAGTACTTC. Translation gives CSASPGTGMDNIQYF.